The rows below give T cell receptor beta chains drawn from one sample of a study of beta chain features in type 1 diabetes. The method was immunoSEQ multiplex PCR; TCRdb's version includes in-frame clones alone and lacks a portion of them. The sample has about 740,000 clones; around 15% are singletons. Material: naive CD4+ T cells from blood. These receptors were taken from a man between 18 and 29 years old with type 1 diabetes. Each CDR3 is given with its conserved first and last residue. Each record gives: CDR3 DNA, CDR3 protein, clone size, D gene, J gene, V gene. D genes are given only for firm matches. Expanded clones are given a class, and other clones once, few, many or no size at all.

CDR3 DNA: TGTGCCACCACTCCCCGGGACAACCTCGCAGATACGCAGTATTTT
CDR3 protein: CATTPRDNLADTQYF
clone size: few
D gene: -
J gene: TRBJ2-3
V gene: TRBV10-3

CDR3 DNA: TGTGCCAGCAGTCCGTCAGGGGTGAGCACAGATACGCAGTATTTT
CDR3 protein: CASSPSGVSTDTQYF
clone size: -
D gene: -
J gene: TRBJ2-3
V gene: TRBV2

CDR3 DNA: TGTGCCAGCAGCTTCGGGAACCCACAGGGAGATACGCAGTATTTT
CDR3 protein: CASSFGNPQGDTQYF
clone size: few
D gene: -
J gene: TRBJ2-3
V gene: TRBV5-4

CDR3 DNA: TGCGCCAGCAGCCCGGGACTAGCGGGGGGTTACAATGAGCAGTTCTTC
CDR3 protein: CASSPGLAGGYNEQFF
clone size: -
D gene: TRBD2
J gene: TRBJ2-1
V gene: TRBV4-1

CDR3 DNA: TGTGCCAGCAGTCAGACAGGGTTAAGCACAGATACGCAGTATTTT
CDR3 protein: CASSQTGLSTDTQYF
clone size: once
D gene: TRBD1
J gene: TRBJ2-3
V gene: TRBV6-6

CDR3 DNA: TGTGCCAGCAGCCCACGACTAGCGGTTTACAATGAGCAGTTCTTC
CDR3 protein: CASSPRLAVYNEQFF
clone size: -
D gene: TRBD2
J gene: TRBJ2-1
V gene: TRBV13

CDR3 DNA: TGTGCCAGCAGTGGCAGACAGTCCCCCTACAATGAGCAGTTCTTC
CDR3 protein: CASSGRQSPYNEQFF
clone size: -
D gene: -
J gene: TRBJ2-1
V gene: TRBV6-1

CDR3 DNA: TGCAGCGTTGAAACGAGTTCGCTTATACAGGGACCCACTGAAGCTTTCTTT
CDR3 protein: CSVETSSLIQGPTEAFF
clone size: -
D gene: -
J gene: TRBJ1-1
V gene: TRBV29-1

CDR3 DNA: TGTGCCTGGAGTGTTTCCGGGTATGGCTACACCTTC
CDR3 protein: CAWSVSGYGYTF
clone size: few
D gene: -
J gene: TRBJ1-2
V gene: TRBV30

CDR3 DNA: TGTGCCAGTAGTCCTGGACAGGGGGCCACAGATACGCAGTATTTT
CDR3 protein: CASSPGQGATDTQYF
clone size: -
D gene: TRBD1
J gene: TRBJ2-3
V gene: TRBV19

CDR3 DNA: TGTGCCAGCAGTGCAGACTTGGGGGCGAGTCAGCCCCAGCATTTT
CDR3 protein: CASSADLGASQPQHF
clone size: few
D gene: -
J gene: TRBJ1-5
V gene: TRBV7-8

CDR3 DNA: TGTGCCAGCAGCTCCATTTCGAGCTCCTACAATGAGCAGTTCTTC
CDR3 protein: CASSSISSSYNEQFF
clone size: few
D gene: -
J gene: TRBJ2-1
V gene: TRBV5-6

CDR3 DNA: TGTGCCAGCAGTACGGTCGGGGACACCTTCCACTTT
CDR3 protein: CASSTVGDTFHF
clone size: few
D gene: -
J gene: TRBJ1-6
V gene: TRBV6-1

CDR3 DNA: TGTGCCAGCAGCTTAGGCGGGGGGACAGATACGCAGTATTTT
CDR3 protein: CASSLGGGTDTQYF
clone size: -
D gene: TRBD2
J gene: TRBJ2-3
V gene: TRBV11-2

CDR3 DNA: TGTGCCAGCAGCGTAGTCTACCATGGGACTGAAGCTTTCTTT
CDR3 protein: CASSVVYHGTEAFF
clone size: -
D gene: -
J gene: TRBJ1-1
V gene: TRBV9

CDR3 DNA: TGTGCCAGTAGTATAGACAGGGAGACGGGTGAGCAGTTCTTC
CDR3 protein: CASSIDRETGEQFF
clone size: few
D gene: -
J gene: TRBJ2-1
V gene: TRBV19

CDR3 DNA: TGCGCCAGCAGCTCGGGGGGGAGCCCCTACGGGGAGCAGTTCTTC
CDR3 protein: CASSSGGSPYGEQFF
clone size: -
D gene: TRBD2
J gene: TRBJ2-1
V gene: TRBV5-1

CDR3 DNA: TGTGCCAGCAGCTCCGCAGGGAACTATGGCTACACCTTC
CDR3 protein: CASSSAGNYGYTF
clone size: few
D gene: -
J gene: TRBJ1-2
V gene: TRBV5-8

CDR3 DNA: TGCGCCAGCAGCCAAGCTGGACTAGCGGGGGGGGACGAGGAGACCCAGTACTTC
CDR3 protein: CASSQAGLAGGDEETQYF
clone size: few
D gene: TRBD2
J gene: TRBJ2-5
V gene: TRBV4-1

CDR3 DNA: TGTGCCAGCAGCACAAGTTCCGGCACAGATACGCAGTATTTT
CDR3 protein: CASSTSSGTDTQYF
clone size: few
D gene: -
J gene: TRBJ2-3
V gene: TRBV11-3

CDR3 DNA: TGTGCCAGCAGCGACCAGGGCACTGAAGCTTTCTTT
CDR3 protein: CASSDQGTEAFF
clone size: -
D gene: -
J gene: TRBJ1-1
V gene: TRBV6-6

CDR3 DNA: TGTGCCAGCAGCAAACCGACTGATACCTACGAGCAGTACTTC
CDR3 protein: CASSKPTDTYEQYF
clone size: -
D gene: -
J gene: TRBJ2-7
V gene: TRBV6-1

CDR3 DNA: TGCAGCGTTTCACGACAGACCTTACCAACAGATACGCAGTATTTT
CDR3 protein: CSVSRQTLPTDTQYF
clone size: few
D gene: -
J gene: TRBJ2-3
V gene: TRBV29-1

CDR3 DNA: TGTGCCAGCAGTGAATCCGGGGGTTATGGCTACACCTTC
CDR3 protein: CASSESGGYGYTF
clone size: few
D gene: -
J gene: TRBJ1-2
V gene: TRBV25-1

CDR3 DNA: TGTGCCATCAGTGAGTCGGCTCAACGGGGAGCTTTCTTT
CDR3 protein: CAISESAQRGAFF
clone size: few
D gene: -
J gene: TRBJ1-1
V gene: TRBV10-3

CDR3 DNA: TGTGCCAGCAGTCTTCGACAGGGAAGCGATCAGCCCCAGCATTTT
CDR3 protein: CASSLRQGSDQPQHF
clone size: -
D gene: TRBD1
J gene: TRBJ1-5
V gene: TRBV6-6

CDR3 DNA: TGCAGCGTTGAGGGACAGGGGGCGGCAGATACGCAGTATTTT
CDR3 protein: CSVEGQGAADTQYF
clone size: -
D gene: TRBD1
J gene: TRBJ2-3
V gene: TRBV29-1

CDR3 DNA: TGTGCCAGCAGAGCGGGACAGGACTACGAGCAGTACTTC
CDR3 protein: CASRAGQDYEQYF
clone size: -
D gene: -
J gene: TRBJ2-7
V gene: TRBV14

CDR3 DNA: TGTGCCAGCTCACCGCAGGAGTTGAACACTGAAGCTTTCTTT
CDR3 protein: CASSPQELNTEAFF
clone size: few
D gene: -
J gene: TRBJ1-1
V gene: TRBV18

CDR3 DNA: TGTGCCAGCAGTGGATCAGGGGGCGGTCAAAAACTGTTTTTT
CDR3 protein: CASSGSGGGQKLFF
clone size: few
D gene: TRBD1
J gene: TRBJ1-4
V gene: TRBV5-4

CDR3 DNA: TGTGCCAGCAGCTTAGTACGGGGACAGAACAATGAGCAGTTCTTC
CDR3 protein: CASSLVRGQNNEQFF
clone size: -
D gene: TRBD1
J gene: TRBJ2-1
V gene: TRBV11-2

CDR3 DNA: TGTGCCAGCACTAGAGAGGGACGGGGCAATCAGCCCCAGCATTTT
CDR3 protein: CASTREGRGNQPQHF
clone size: -
D gene: -
J gene: TRBJ1-5
V gene: TRBV2

CDR3 DNA: TGTGCCAGCAGTTTAGGGGACAGGGGTCCCGCCGGGGAGCTGTTTTTT
CDR3 protein: CASSLGDRGPAGELFF
clone size: few
D gene: TRBD1
J gene: TRBJ2-2
V gene: TRBV27

CDR3 DNA: TGTGCCTGGACTGAAGGGGGAATCTATAATTCACCCCTCCACTTT
CDR3 protein: CAWTEGGIYNSPLHF
clone size: few
D gene: -
J gene: TRBJ1-6
V gene: TRBV30

CDR3 DNA: TGTGCCAGCAGCGAGGGACACCCTCTCAGCACAGATACGCAGTATTTT
CDR3 protein: CASSEGHPLSTDTQYF
clone size: -
D gene: -
J gene: TRBJ2-3
V gene: TRBV5-6

CDR3 DNA: TGTGCCAGCTCACCACCGTCGGGCAGGAAAACTGAAGCTTTCTTT
CDR3 protein: CASSPPSGRKTEAFF
clone size: -
D gene: -
J gene: TRBJ1-1
V gene: TRBV18

CDR3 DNA: TGCGCCAGCAGCCAAGATGGGCAGGGATACAATGAGCAGTTCTTC
CDR3 protein: CASSQDGQGYNEQFF
clone size: few
D gene: -
J gene: TRBJ2-1
V gene: TRBV4-1

CDR3 DNA: TGTGCCAGCAGCTCCCGGGACAGATTCTCTGGGGCCAACGTCCTGACTTTC
CDR3 protein: CASSSRDRFSGANVLTF
clone size: few
D gene: TRBD1
J gene: TRBJ2-6
V gene: TRBV9

CDR3 DNA: TGTGCCAGCAGCTGGGATATAAATCAGCCCCAGCATTTT
CDR3 protein: CASSWDINQPQHF
clone size: -
D gene: -
J gene: TRBJ1-5
V gene: TRBV27

CDR3 DNA: TGTGCCTGGACCCGGCAGGATGATTCCTACGAGCAGTACTTC
CDR3 protein: CAWTRQDDSYEQYF
clone size: few
D gene: -
J gene: TRBJ2-7
V gene: TRBV30

CDR3 DNA: TGCAGCGTTGTAGAGGACAGGGCCACTGAAGCTTTCTTT
CDR3 protein: CSVVEDRATEAFF
clone size: -
D gene: TRBD1
J gene: TRBJ1-1
V gene: TRBV29-1

CDR3 DNA: TGCGCCAGCAGCGCGGGACAGGAGGTTCTCGGGGAGCTGTTTTTT
CDR3 protein: CASSAGQEVLGELFF
clone size: -
D gene: TRBD1
J gene: TRBJ2-2
V gene: TRBV5-1

CDR3 DNA: TGCGCCAGCAGCCTGCAACAGGGGCAAGAGACCCAGTACTTC
CDR3 protein: CASSLQQGQETQYF
clone size: few
D gene: TRBD1
J gene: TRBJ2-5
V gene: TRBV4-1

CDR3 DNA: TGTGCCAGCAGCTTAGCTGGTGGCACCACTGAAGCTTTCTTT
CDR3 protein: CASSLAGGTTEAFF
clone size: few
D gene: -
J gene: TRBJ1-1
V gene: TRBV7-9

CDR3 DNA: TGTGCCAGCTCACCACTGAGGGTCAGGAGCACAGATACGCAGTATTTT
CDR3 protein: CASSPLRVRSTDTQYF
clone size: few
D gene: -
J gene: TRBJ2-3
V gene: TRBV18

CDR3 DNA: TGTGCCAGCAGTTACGGGGGGGGTCTGAACACTGAAGCTTTCTTT
CDR3 protein: CASSYGGGLNTEAFF
clone size: -
D gene: -
J gene: TRBJ1-1
V gene: TRBV6-5

CDR3 DNA: TGTGCCAGCAGTTCTGGGACAGCGATCAATGAGCAGTTCTTC
CDR3 protein: CASSSGTAINEQFF
clone size: few
D gene: TRBD1
J gene: TRBJ2-1
V gene: TRBV2